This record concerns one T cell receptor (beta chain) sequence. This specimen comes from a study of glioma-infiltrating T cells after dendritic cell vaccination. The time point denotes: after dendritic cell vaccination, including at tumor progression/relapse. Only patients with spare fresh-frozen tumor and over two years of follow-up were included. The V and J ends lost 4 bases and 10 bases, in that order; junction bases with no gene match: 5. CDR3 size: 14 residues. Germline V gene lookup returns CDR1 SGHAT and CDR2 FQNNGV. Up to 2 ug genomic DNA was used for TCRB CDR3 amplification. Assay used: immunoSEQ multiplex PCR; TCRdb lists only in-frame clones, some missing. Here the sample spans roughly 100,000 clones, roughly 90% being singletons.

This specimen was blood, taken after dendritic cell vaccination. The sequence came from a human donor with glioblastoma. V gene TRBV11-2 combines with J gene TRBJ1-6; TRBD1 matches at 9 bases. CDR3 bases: TGTGCCAGCAGCTCGGGACAGGGTTGGTCACCCCTCCACTTT. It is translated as CASSSGQGWSPLHF. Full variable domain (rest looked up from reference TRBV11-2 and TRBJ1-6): EAGVAQSPRYKIIEKRQSVAFWCNPISGHATLYWYQQILGQGPKLLIQFQNNGVVDDSQLPKDRFSAERLKGVDSTLKIQPAKLEDSAVYLCASSSGQGWSPLHFGNGTRLTVT.